The 30 T cell receptor beta chains below all came from one sample that was sequenced in a study of regulatory T cells in long-lasting Graves disease. The TCR beta library used iRepertoire HTBI primers with Arm-PCR amplification of CDR3. Each CDR3 protein gets one entry after TCRdb re-called the multiplex PCR reads with MiXCR. The data contain approximately 440,000 distinct CDR3 sequences, about a quarter of them singletons. Time point described: persistent/refractory GD, antithyroid drugs over 5 years with positive TRAb. Extracted PBMC RNA gave rise to the TCR library. The sequencing used peripheral blood mononuclear cells (PBMCs), collected when the disease was refractory, from a patient treated with antithyroid drugs. Receptors were obtained from a female donor with Graves disease.

This clonotype was seen at least ten times. The J gene is TRBJ2-7, the V gene TRBV20-1; D uncertain. V lost 0 bases and J 2 bases, leaving 11 bases between the germline ends. The CDR3 covers 14 residues. CDR1 is DFQATT and CDR2 is SNEGSKA in the germline V gene (reference sequence). The CDR3 loop reads CSARDYADAYEQYF. DNA of the CDR3: TGCAGTGCTAGAGATTACGCGGATGCCTACGAGCAGTACTTC.

This clonotype showed up just a few times. This chain links TRBV25-1 with TRBJ2-7, with D tentatively TRBD1 or TRBD2 (5 bases each). CDR3 length equals 12 residues. V lost 5 bases to trimming and J lost 10 bases, with 15 bases between them. Germline lookup yields CDR1 MGHDK and CDR2 SYGVNS. The CDR3 DNA reads TGTGCCAGCAGTATGGGGGAAAGGAAACAGTACTTC. It translates to CASSMGERKQYF.

This chain links TRBV30 with TRBJ1-6; TRBD1 might be the D (6 bases). The V end lost 4 bases, the J end lost 4 bases, and 14 bases lay between the germline ends. The CDR3 is 15 amino acids. Germline assignment: CDR1 GTSNPN and CDR2 SVGIG (reference sequence). The CDR3 DNA is TGTGCCTGGAAAGCCGCCGGACAGTATAATTCACCCCTCCACTTT. Amino acid sequence: CAWKAAGQYNSPLHF.

Comments on this clonotype: It may be a read error: a sequence one base away is much more abundant. The chain has TRBV28 and TRBJ1-4; D gene uncertain. Germline V gene sequence: CDR1 MDHEN, CDR2 SYDVKM. This CDR3 spans 11 amino acids. CDR3 in DNA: TGTGCCAGCAGAAGAAATGGAAAACTGTTTTTT. Residues: CASRRNGKLFF.

This clonotype has a handful of counts. The chain couples TRBV12-3 or TRBV12-4 to TRBJ2-2, with D perhaps matching TRBD2 (6 bases). This CDR3 is 14 amino acids long. The germline V and J ends were trimmed by 6 bases and 1 base, with 9 bases remaining between them. The CDR3 DNA is TGTGCCAGCAGCATAGCGGAGAACACCGGGGAGCTGTTTTTT. This gives the protein CASSIAENTGELFF.

This clonotype was found many times. This chain joins TRBV3-1 and TRBJ1-2, with D tentatively TRBD1 (6 bases). The V end lost 3 bases, the J end lost 7 bases, and 9 bases lay between the germline ends. The CDR3 spans 12 residues. CDR1 LGHDT and CDR2 YNNKEL come from the germline V gene (reference sequence). The CDR3, as DNA: TGTGCCAGCAGCCACGGAGGGGGTGGCTACACCTTC. This sequence encodes CASSHGGGGYTF.

This clonotype has more than one count but fewer than ten. The V call is TRBV19, the J call TRBJ1-5; the D gene is possibly TRBD1 (6 bases). The germline V gene encodes CDR1 LNHDA and CDR2 SQIVND (reference sequence). The ends were cut back, 3 bases at V and 2 bases at J, with 11 bases in the middle. The CDR3 sequence is 15 residues long. CDR3 sequence: CASSIKGGGNQPQHF. The CDR3 DNA reads as TGTGCCAGTAGTATTAAGGGGGGTGGCAATCAGCCCCAGCATTTT.

V usage is TRBV2 and J usage is TRBJ1-4, with D maybe TRBD1 (6 bases). V shed 4 bases and J shed 4 bases, with 13 bases lying between them. The CDR3 loop spans 15 amino acids. Germline V gene sequence: CDR1 SNHLY, CDR2 FYNNEI. The CDR3 region has the DNA TGTGCCAGCAGTGGGCGACGGACAGATAATGAAAAACTGTTTTTT. Translation: CASSGRRTDNEKLFF.

As for this clonotype: A much larger clone is a single base away; this may be a read error. Here the CDR3 DNA reads TGTGCCAGCAGTTACTCGCCGGGAGCGGGCTACGAGCGGTACTTC. Its protein product is CASSYSPGAGYERYF. The chain links TRBV6-5 to TRBJ2-7, with a weak D call TRBD2 (6 bases). There are 15 residues in the CDR3. Germline assignment: CDR1 MNHEY and CDR2 SVGAGI.

The chain is built from TRBV12-3 or TRBV12-4 and TRBJ2-2; D is unresolved. The CDR3 totals 13 residues. V lost 7 bases to trimming and J lost 1 base, with 7 bases between them. DNA for the CDR3: TGTGCCAGCAATCGGTTGAACACCGGGGAGCTGTTTTTT. Translated, it gives CASNRLNTGELFF.

The V call is TRBV20-1, the J call TRBJ2-3; TRBD2 agrees at 9 bases. The CDR3 extends over 15 amino acids. Trimming at V came to 7 bases and at J to 6 bases, leaving 14 bases not matched to a gene. Germline V gene data show CDR1 as DFQATT and CDR2 as SNEGSKA (reference sequence). CDR3 sequence: CSVQSPSGNRDTQYF. In DNA, the CDR3 is TGCAGTGTCCAATCCCCTAGCGGGAATAGGGATACGCAGTATTTT.

This chain connects TRBV27 to TRBJ2-2, with D unclear. Germline CDR1 MNHEY, CDR2 SMNVEV (reference sequence). V lost 9 bases and J 0 bases, leaving 8 bases between the germline ends. The CDR3 length is 13 residues. The CDR3 reads CASRQSNTGELFF. The CDR3 DNA follows: TGTGCCAGTCGACAATCGAACACCGGGGAGCTGTTTTTT.

A single count supports this clonotype. The gene calls are TRBV6-1 and TRBJ2-1, with a tentative D call TRBD2 (5 bases). V was pared by 7 bases and J by 6 bases, with 10 bases between. The V gene's germline CDR1 is MNHNS and CDR2 SASEGT. The CDR3 is 12 residues long. CDR3 nucleotides: TGTGCCAGCAAAAAACTAGGCAATGAGCAGTTCTTC. Translated: CASKKLGNEQFF.

The rearrangement uses TRBV9 and TRBJ2-7; D gene uncertain. Germline V gene lookup returns CDR1 SGDLS and CDR2 YYNGEE. V was shortened by 1 base and J by 6 bases, with 14 bases between the two germline ends. This CDR3 region has 14 residues. This CDR3 is CASSVRENILEQYF. The CDR3 region has the DNA TGTGCCAGCAGCGTACGAGAGAATATACTCGAGCAGTACTTC.

This clonotype came up many times. The V call is TRBV28, the J call TRBJ1-2, with TRBD1 matching over 10 bases. Germline CDR1 reads MDHEN; CDR2 reads SYDVKM. V was pared by 4 bases and J by 2 bases, with 4 bases of the junction left unmatched. The length of the CDR3 is 15 residues. The CDR3 here is CASSSRDRGNYGYTF. DNA of the CDR3: TGTGCCAGCAGTTCCCGGGACAGGGGAAACTATGGCTACACCTTC.

This clonotype occurred a few times. The chain combines TRBV20-1 with TRBJ1-4; D remains ambiguous. From germline, CDR1 is DFQATT and CDR2 SNEGSKA (reference sequence). The CDR3 runs to 13 residues. Trimming removed 6 bases at V and 3 bases at J, with 11 bases between. The DNA for the CDR3 is TGCAGTGCATCCGGGCCACCTAATGAAAAACTGTTTTTT. Translating gives CSASGPPNEKLFF.

This clonotype was recorded at least ten times. The chain links TRBV6-1 to TRBJ1-1, with D possibly being TRBD1 (6 bases). In germline, CDR1 is MNHNS, CDR2 SASEGT. The CDR3 contains 13 residues. V lost 5 bases and J 7 bases, leaving 14 bases between the germline ends. The CDR3 loop reads CASSTGMGREAFF. The CDR3 DNA reads TGTGCCAGCAGTACAGGGATGGGTCGTGAAGCTTTCTTT.

Concerning this clonotype: A read error may account for a junction end that differs from germline. The chain uses TRBV12-3 or TRBV12-4 and TRBJ1-3; D is undetermined. The CDR3 runs to 15 residues. CDR3 sequence: CVSSQGSSAGNTIYF. In DNA form, the CDR3 reads TGTGTCAGCAGTCAAGGGTCGTCAGCTGGAAACACCATATATTTT.

Ten or more counts support this clonotype. The chain carries TRBV2 and TRBJ2-5, with TRBD1 matching over 9 bases. The CDR3 covers 14 residues. V shed 5 bases, J shed 5 bases, and the junction held 6 bases outside the gene matches. Germline CDR1 SNHLY, CDR2 FYNNEI. The CDR3 sequence is CASSLGQGSETQYF. For the CDR3, the DNA is TGTGCCAGCAGTTTGGGACAGGGAAGCGAGACCCAGTACTTC.

This clonotype was found many times. The CDR3 nucleotides read TGCAGTGCTAGAGACGCGGGACCGAACACCGGGGAGCTGTTTTTT. It codes for CSARDAGPNTGELFF. The V gene is TRBV20-1, the J gene TRBJ2-2; TRBD2 might be the D (6 bases). This CDR3 has 15 amino acids. V was clipped by 0 bases and J by 0 bases, with 8 bases between them. Per germline, CDR1 DFQATT and CDR2 SNEGSKA (reference sequence).

The chain has TRBV14 and TRBJ2-7, with 11 bases aligning to TRBD1. The germline CDR1 and CDR2 sequences are SGHDN and FVKESK. This CDR3 spans 14 amino acids. V dropped 4 bases and J dropped 6; count of bases not matched to a gene: 5. Written as DNA, the CDR3 is TGTGCCAGCAGCCGGACAGGGGGCTTCGGCGAGCAGTACTTC. It is translated as CASSRTGGFGEQYF.

This clonotype came up many times. This sequence joins TRBV7-9 and TRBJ1-4, with unresolved D. The CDR3 extends over 13 amino acids. Germline CDR1 and CDR2: SEHNR and FQNEAQ (reference sequence). V lost 5 bases to trimming and J lost 0 bases, with 4 bases between them. CDR3 residues: CASSSSTNEKLFF. Here the CDR3 DNA reads TGTGCCAGCAGCAGTTCAACTAATGAAAAACTGTTTTTT.

This chain links TRBV7-9 with TRBJ1-5, with D hard to call. Trimming removed 5 bases at V and 4 bases at J, with 15 bases between. The CDR3 has 15 amino acids. Germline CDR1 SEHNR, CDR2 FQNEAQ (reference sequence). DNA of the CDR3: TGTGCCAGCAGCCCGGGAGGACGGGTAAATCAGCCCCAGCATTTT. Translating gives CASSPGGRVNQPQHF.

This chain joins TRBV18 and TRBJ2-3, with D unclear. V lost 6 bases to trimming and J lost 1 base, with 8 bases between them. This CDR3 has 13 amino acids. The germline V gene encodes CDR1 KGHSH and CDR2 LQKENI. The CDR3 nucleotides read TGTGCCAGCTCCCCCGACGGCACAGATACGCAGTATTTT. It is translated as CASSPDGTDTQYF.

This clonotype was observed many times. The gene calls are TRBV5-1 and TRBJ1-1; D ambiguous. The germline V gene encodes CDR1 SGHRS and CDR2 YFSETQ. V lost 0 bases, J lost 4 bases, and 13 bases lay in between. The CDR3 runs to 15 residues. The CDR3 sequence: CASSLGPGMGTEAFF. The CDR3 nucleotides read TGCGCCAGCAGCTTGGGTCCGGGAATGGGCACTGAAGCTTTCTTT.

Worth noting for this clonotype: A much larger clone differs by one base, so this may be a read error. The chain has TRBV12-3 or TRBV12-4 and TRBJ2-7; TRBD1 is a possible D gene (5 bases). Trimming left V 3 bases short and J 3 bases short, with 12 bases between. The CDR3 is 14 residues long. CDR3: CASSFLLTVYEQYF. The CDR3 region has the DNA TGTGCCAGCAGTTTCCTCCTGACAGTCTACGAGCAGTACTTC.

This clonotype was seen only a few times. This may come from a read error, since a much larger clone is one base off. This chain uses TRBV28 with TRBJ2-7, with TRBD1 matching 9 bases. This CDR3 comprises 15 residues. Germline V gene lookup returns CDR1 MDHEN and CDR2 SYDVKM. In DNA, the CDR3 is TGTGCCAGCAGTTTAGGACAGGGGAATACCTACGAGCAGCACTTC. This translates into CASSLGQGNTYEQHF.

The table lists this clonotype with many counts. J is TRBJ1-6 and V is TRBV2; D not certain. With 2 bases removed from V and 0 bases from J, the gap between germline ends came to 8 bases. The CDR3 consists of 16 residues. From germline, CDR1 is SNHLY and CDR2 FYNNEI. In nucleotides, the CDR3 is TGTGCCAGCAGTGAATTAATAGCCTCCTATAATTCACCCCTCCACTTT. Translation gives CASSELIASYNSPLHF.

On this clonotype itself: One junction end disagrees with the germline gene, perhaps due to a read error. The V call is TRBV27, the J call TRBJ1-6; D may be TRBD1 (6 bases). Germline values: CDR1 MNHEY, CDR2 SMNVEV (reference sequence). The CDR3 has 14 residues. The CDR3 DNA is TGTGCCAGCAGTTTCGGACAGTATAATTCACCCTTCCACTTT. Residues: CASSFGQYNSPFHF.

Concerning this clonotype itself: A much more abundant neighbour one base away suggests this may be a read error. The chain links TRBV15 to TRBJ1-2, with D perhaps matching TRBD1 (5 bases). The CDR3 has 14 residues. Germline V lookup: CDR1 LNHNV, CDR2 YYDKDF (reference sequence). V lost 5 bases, J lost 8 bases, and 18 bases lay in between. CDR3 sequence: CATSRSGTSGGYTF. For the CDR3, the DNA is TGTGCCACCAGCCGATCGGGGACTTCGGGGGGCTACACCTTC. Complete variable domain (other parts from reference TRBV15 and TRBJ1-2): DAMVIQNPRYQVTQFGKPVTLSCSQTLNHNVMYWYQQKSSQAPKLLFHYYDKDFNNEADTPDNFQSRRPNTSFCFLDIRSPGLGDTAMYLCATSRSGTSGGYTFGSGTRLTVV.